This entry concerns a single T cell receptor (beta chain). The antigen remains unidentified. These data are taken from a study of cytomegalovirus exposure and HLA in healthy donors. Study-level background: Per a later analysis, the approximately 620 first-cohort and about 120 validation repertoires shared one platform.

TCRdb's table, derived via immunoSEQ multiplex PCR, lists solely in-frame clones and lacks some. The sample contains approximately 58,000 clones, over 85% of which appear only once. Broader study findings: The dataset shows that most TCR sequences were rare, while some public TCRs occurred in many donors. There were a few CMV-associated chains whose specificity for CMV antigens was confirmed in vitro.

The TCR was taken from a woman between 18 and 29 years old in good health and CMV-seropositive. Source material: PBMCs.

Here the CDR3 DNA reads TGCGCCAGCAGTTATGGACTAGCGGGAGGTCTTGAGCAGTTCTTC. Its protein is CASSYGLAGGLEQFF. The rearrangement joins TRBV4-1 to TRBJ2-1; 14 nucleotides align to TRBD2. This CDR3 spans 15 amino acids. Germline V lookup: CDR1 MGHRA, CDR2 YSYEKL. V gave up 6 bases and J gave up 9 bases; unmatched junction bases: 7.